A selection of T cell receptor beta chains follows, all from one sample in a study of human CD8 memory T cell subsets. For each CDR3 protein, TCRdb gives one entry from its re-call of the 5' RACE reads, without DNA. The listing contains 9,000 to 13,000 distinct CDR3 sequences. Sequencing input: CD8+ stem-like memory T cells (TSCM and TCM) sorted from PBMCs. The receptors originated from a human donor in good health. CDR3s include the opening cysteine and the closing phenylalanine or tryptophan. Size values are once, few and many counts, or a class for expanded clones, and some rows have none.

j_gene	abundance	v_gene	CDR3aa
TRBJ2-7	medium-sized	TRBV29-1	CSVTPGQTDEQYF
TRBJ2-5	.	TRBV7-9	CASSLVGGGLQETQYF
TRBJ2-1	.	TRBV7-9	CASSLRGNEQFF
TRBJ2-7	medium-sized	TRBV7-9	CASSLGTYEQYF
TRBJ2-7	.	TRBV28	CASSLSFAAEQYF
TRBJ2-7	.	TRBV2	CASSGFAGEGYEQYF
TRBJ1-3	.	TRBV28	CASSFSGNTIYF
TRBJ1-2	.	TRBV19	CASSILSDNYGYTF
TRBJ2-1	.	TRBV3-1	CASSRREGAYNEQFF
TRBJ2-5	.	TRBV20-1	CSARDRAGWGQETQYF
TRBJ2-7	.	TRBV10-1	CASSNGYEQYF
TRBJ2-1	.	TRBV9	CASSEDGYNEQFF
TRBJ1-1	.	TRBV7-9	CASSFRNTEAFF
TRBJ2-5	.	TRBV10-3	CAISESWVETQYF
TRBJ2-2	.	TRBV6-2/TRBV6-3	CASSTLAGVNTGELFF
TRBJ2-4	.	TRBV3-1	CASSQVGGAKNIQYF
TRBJ2-7	medium-sized	TRBV12-3/TRBV12-4	CASSLSGTGAYEQYF
TRBJ1-1	medium-sized	TRBV19	CASSIGVGTEAFF
TRBJ2-3	.	TRBV7-3	CASSLDLSATSTDTQYF
TRBJ1-2	medium-sized	TRBV24-1	CATSDSDRSYGYTF
TRBJ2-7	.	TRBV15	CATSQGSSYEQYF
TRBJ2-3	.	TRBV4-2	CASSQSGGAGDTQYF
TRBJ2-1	.	TRBV20-1	CSAPRGAEQFF
TRBJ2-2	.	TRBV3-1	CASSQGQEETTGELFF
TRBJ1-6	.	TRBV11-2	CASSLWGDSPLHF
TRBJ2-7	.	TRBV7-2	CASSLRRADPSYEQYF
TRBJ2-3	.	TRBV20-1	CSARVVGGGDTDTQYF
TRBJ2-7	.	TRBV12-3/TRBV12-4	CASSLAASYEQYF
TRBJ2-1	medium-sized	TRBV6-1	CASNSIAGGPYNEQFF
TRBJ1-6	.	TRBV6-6	CASSYPRDGAMDNSPLHF
TRBJ2-2	.	TRBV2	CASQYRVDANTGELFF
TRBJ2-2	.	TRBV9	CASSLRGELFF
TRBJ2-7	.	TRBV2	CASSVGDGPLPGDEQYF
TRBJ2-7	.	TRBV7-9	CASSSTTGVREQYF
TRBJ2-3	.	TRBV14	CASSQFRSGDTQYF
TRBJ2-4	.	TRBV20-1	CSASGELAKNIQYF
TRBJ1-2	.	TRBV5-5	CASSPFDDALYGYTF
TRBJ1-5	.	TRBV6-6	CASIDEGNSNQPQHF
TRBJ2-5	.	TRBV20-1	CSARSGLTETQYF
TRBJ1-1	.	TRBV7-9	CASRRIDRGEAFF
TRBJ1-6	medium-sized	TRBV27	CASSLSTESSYNSPLHF
TRBJ2-5	medium-sized	TRBV7-2	CASLLGTGMLKETQYF
TRBJ2-3	.	TRBV11-2	CASSSLDTQYF
TRBJ2-3	.	TRBV28	CASSLGLAGVFGDTQYF
TRBJ1-2	.	TRBV27	CASSESGSYGYTF
TRBJ2-7	.	TRBV9	CASSENSGKVYF
TRBJ2-3	.	TRBV2	CASTRGTGTDTQYF
TRBJ2-5	.	TRBV24-1	CATSDLLQETQYF
TRBJ2-5	.	TRBV5-1	CASSFFSGATQETQYF
TRBJ2-5	.	TRBV29-1	CSVEFGSGQETQYF
TRBJ1-6	medium-sized	TRBV5-6	CASSFRDSPLHF
TRBJ2-5	.	TRBV5-6	CASSPDSQETQYF
TRBJ2-1	.	TRBV29-1	CSHWETSGGNEQFF
TRBJ2-7	medium-sized	TRBV19	CASSPGSGYEQYF
TRBJ2-1	.	TRBV14	CASSPSVRLPSFDEQFF
TRBJ2-3	.	TRBV27	CASRGLEDADTQYF
TRBJ2-2	.	TRBV6-5	CASSYGGELFF
TRBJ2-2	.	TRBV28	CASSQGLAGNTGELFF